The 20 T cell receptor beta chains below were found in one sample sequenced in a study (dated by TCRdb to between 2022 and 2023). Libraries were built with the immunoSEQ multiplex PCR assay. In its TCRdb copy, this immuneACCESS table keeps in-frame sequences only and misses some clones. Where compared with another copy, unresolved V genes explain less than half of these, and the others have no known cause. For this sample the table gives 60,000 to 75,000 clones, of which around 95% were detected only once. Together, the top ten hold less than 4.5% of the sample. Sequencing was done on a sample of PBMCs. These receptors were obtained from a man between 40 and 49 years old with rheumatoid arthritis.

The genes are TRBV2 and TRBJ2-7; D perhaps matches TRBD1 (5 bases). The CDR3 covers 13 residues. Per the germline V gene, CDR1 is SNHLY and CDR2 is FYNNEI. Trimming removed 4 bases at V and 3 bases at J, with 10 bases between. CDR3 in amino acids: CASSGQTSYEQYF. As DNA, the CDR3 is TGTGCCAGCAGTGGACAGACAAGCTACGAGCAGTACTTC.

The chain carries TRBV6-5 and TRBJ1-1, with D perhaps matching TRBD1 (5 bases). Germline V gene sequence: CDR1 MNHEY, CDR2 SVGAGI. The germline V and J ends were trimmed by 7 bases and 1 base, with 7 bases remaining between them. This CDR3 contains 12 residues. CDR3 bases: TGTGCCAGCAAAACAGGGAACACTGAAGCTTTCTTT. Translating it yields CASKTGNTEAFF.

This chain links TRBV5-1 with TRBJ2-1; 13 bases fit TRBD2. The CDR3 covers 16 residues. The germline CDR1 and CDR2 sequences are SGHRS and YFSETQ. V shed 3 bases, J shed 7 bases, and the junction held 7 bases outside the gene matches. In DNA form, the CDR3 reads TGCGCCAGCAGCTGGACGGGACTAGCGGGGCGGAATGAGCAGTTCTTC. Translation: CASSWTGLAGRNEQFF.

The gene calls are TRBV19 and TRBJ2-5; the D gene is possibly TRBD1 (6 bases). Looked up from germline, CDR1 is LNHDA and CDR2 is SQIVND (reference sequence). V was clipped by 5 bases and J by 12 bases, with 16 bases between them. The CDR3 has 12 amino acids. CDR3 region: CASSDTPGTKYF. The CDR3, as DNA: TGTGCCAGTAGTGATACTCCCGGGACAAAGTACTTC.

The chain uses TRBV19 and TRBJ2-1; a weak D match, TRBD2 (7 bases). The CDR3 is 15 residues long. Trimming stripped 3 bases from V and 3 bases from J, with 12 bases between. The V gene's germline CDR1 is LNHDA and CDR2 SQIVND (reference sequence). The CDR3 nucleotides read TGTGCCAGTAGTATCGTGGGGGGGCTCTACAATGAGCAGTTCTTC. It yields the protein CASSIVGGLYNEQFF.

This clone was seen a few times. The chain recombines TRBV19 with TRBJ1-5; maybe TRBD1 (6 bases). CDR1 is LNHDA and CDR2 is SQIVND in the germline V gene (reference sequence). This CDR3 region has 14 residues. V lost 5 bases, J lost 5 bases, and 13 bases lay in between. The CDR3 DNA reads TGTGCCAGTAGTCTCAGGGGAAACGATCAGCCCCAGCATTTT. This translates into CASSLRGNDQPQHF.

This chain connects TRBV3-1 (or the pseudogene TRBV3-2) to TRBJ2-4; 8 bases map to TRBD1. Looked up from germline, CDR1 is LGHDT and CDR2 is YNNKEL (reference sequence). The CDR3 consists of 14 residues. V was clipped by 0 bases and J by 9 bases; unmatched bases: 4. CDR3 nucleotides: TGTGCCAGCAGCCAAGAAGGGACAGGTGTCATTCAGTACTTC. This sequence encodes CASSQEGTGVIQYF.

CDR3 region: CASSLYPYEQYF. The DNA of the CDR3 is TGTGCCAGCAGTTTATATCCCTACGAGCAGTACTTC. J is TRBJ2-7 and V is TRBV28, with D hard to call. The CDR3 runs to 12 residues. Germline V gene sequence: CDR1 MDHEN, CDR2 SYDVKM. V gave up 1 base and J gave up 2 bases, with 3 bases separating them.

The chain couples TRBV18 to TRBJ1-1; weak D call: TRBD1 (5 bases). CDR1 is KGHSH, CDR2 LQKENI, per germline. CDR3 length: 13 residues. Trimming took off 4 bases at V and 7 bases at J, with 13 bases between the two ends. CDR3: CASSLRDRNEAFF. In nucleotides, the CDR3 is TGTGCCAGCTCACTCCGGGACCGGAATGAAGCTTTCTTT.

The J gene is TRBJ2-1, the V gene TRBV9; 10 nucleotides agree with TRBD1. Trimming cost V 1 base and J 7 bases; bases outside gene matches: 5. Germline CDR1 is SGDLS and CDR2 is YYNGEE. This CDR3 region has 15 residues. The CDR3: CASSVKGTGVNEQFF. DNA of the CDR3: TGTGCCAGCAGCGTAAAAGGGACAGGGGTGAATGAGCAGTTCTTC.

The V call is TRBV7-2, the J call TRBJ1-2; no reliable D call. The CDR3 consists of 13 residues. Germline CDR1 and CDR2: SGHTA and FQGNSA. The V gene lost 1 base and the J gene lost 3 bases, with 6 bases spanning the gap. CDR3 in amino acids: CASSLVQDYGYTF. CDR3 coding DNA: TGTGCCAGCAGCTTAGTTCAGGACTATGGCTACACCTTC.

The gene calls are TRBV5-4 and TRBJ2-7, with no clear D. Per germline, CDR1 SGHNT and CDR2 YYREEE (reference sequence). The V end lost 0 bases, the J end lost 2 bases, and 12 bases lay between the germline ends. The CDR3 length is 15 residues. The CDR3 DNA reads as TGTGCCAGCAGCTTGGCTTCTGCCGTAACCTACGAGCAGTACTTC. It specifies CASSLASAVTYEQYF.

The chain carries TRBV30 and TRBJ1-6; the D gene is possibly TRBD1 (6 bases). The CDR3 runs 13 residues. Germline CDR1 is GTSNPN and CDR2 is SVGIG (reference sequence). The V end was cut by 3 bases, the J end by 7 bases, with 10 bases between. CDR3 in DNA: TGTGCCTGGAGGGGACATGCCAATTCACCCCTCCACTTT. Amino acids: CAWRGHANSPLHF.

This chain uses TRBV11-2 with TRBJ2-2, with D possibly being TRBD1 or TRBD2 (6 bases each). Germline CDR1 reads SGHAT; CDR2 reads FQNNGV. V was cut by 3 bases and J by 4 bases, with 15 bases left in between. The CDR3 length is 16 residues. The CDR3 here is CASSFDWGAGTGELFF. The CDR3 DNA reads TGTGCCAGCAGCTTCGACTGGGGGGCCGGCACCGGGGAGCTGTTTTTT.

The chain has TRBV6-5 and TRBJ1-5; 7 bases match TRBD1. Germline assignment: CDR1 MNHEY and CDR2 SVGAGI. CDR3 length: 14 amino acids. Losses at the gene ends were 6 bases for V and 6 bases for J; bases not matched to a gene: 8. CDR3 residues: CASSLTQGFQPQHF. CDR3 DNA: TGTGCCAGCAGCTTAACACAGGGGTTTCAGCCCCAGCATTTT.

CDR3 in DNA: TGCAGCGTTGTCGCGGCGAACTCTGGAAACACCATATATTTT. Translating it yields CSVVAANSGNTIYF. This chain links TRBV29-1 with TRBJ1-3, with D uncertain. The germline V gene encodes CDR1 SQVTM and CDR2 ANQGSEA. CDR3 length: 14 residues. The ends were cut back, 4 bases at V and 0 bases at J, with 10 bases in the middle.

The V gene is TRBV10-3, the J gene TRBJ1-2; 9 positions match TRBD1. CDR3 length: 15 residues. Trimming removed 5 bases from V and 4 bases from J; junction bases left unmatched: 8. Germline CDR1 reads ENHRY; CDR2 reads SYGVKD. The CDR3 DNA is TGTGCCATCAGTTCCGGGACAGGGTGGGTCTATGGCTACACCTTC. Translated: CAISSGTGWVYGYTF.

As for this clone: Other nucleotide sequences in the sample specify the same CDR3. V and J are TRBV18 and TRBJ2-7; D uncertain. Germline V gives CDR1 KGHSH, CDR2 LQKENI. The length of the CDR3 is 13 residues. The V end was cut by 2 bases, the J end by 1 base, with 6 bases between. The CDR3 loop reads CASSPVGSYEQYF. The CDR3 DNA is TGTGCCAGCTCACCAGTGGGGTCCTACGAGCAGTACTTC. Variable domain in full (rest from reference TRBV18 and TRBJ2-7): NAGVMQNPRHLVRRRGQEARLRCSPMKGHSHVYWYRQLPEEGLKFMVYLQKENIIDESGMPKERFSAEFPKEGPSILRIQQVVRGDSAAYFCASSPVGSYEQYFGPGTRLTVT.

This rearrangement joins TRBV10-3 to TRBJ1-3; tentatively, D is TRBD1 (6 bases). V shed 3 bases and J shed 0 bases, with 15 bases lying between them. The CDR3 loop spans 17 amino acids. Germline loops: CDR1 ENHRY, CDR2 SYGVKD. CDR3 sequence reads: CAISDNRARVSGNTIYF. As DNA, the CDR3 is TGTGCCATCAGTGATAACAGGGCACGAGTCTCTGGAAACACCATATATTTT.

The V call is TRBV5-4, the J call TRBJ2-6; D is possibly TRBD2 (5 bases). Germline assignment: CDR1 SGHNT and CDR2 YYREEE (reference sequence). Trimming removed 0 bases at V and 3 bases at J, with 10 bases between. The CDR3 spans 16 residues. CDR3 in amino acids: CASSLAGEGGANVLTF. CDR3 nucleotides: TGTGCCAGCAGCTTGGCCGGGGAAGGTGGGGCCAACGTCCTGACTTTC. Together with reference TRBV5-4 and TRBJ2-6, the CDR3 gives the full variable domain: ETGVTQSPTHLIKTRGQQVTLRCSSQSGHNTVSWYQQALGQGPQFIFQYYREEENGRGNFPPRFSGLQFPNYSSELNVNALELDDSALYLCASSLAGEGGANVLTFGAGSRLTVL.